The 19 T cell receptor beta chains given below trace back to one sample, sequenced in a study of beta chain features in type 1 diabetes. Their target antigens are unknown. Notes on the study in general: Patients with Type 1 diabetes showed moderately but significantly shorter TCRB CDR3s in all four CD4+ subsets.

As every portion of the isolated RNA was reverse transcribed, the sequencing read expressed TCRB transcripts. Sequencing was performed with immunoSEQ multiplex PCR; in TCRdb, only in-frame clones are kept and a portion is missing. The sample contains under 300,000 clones, 15% to 20% of which appear only once. Material: naive CD4+ T cells from blood. The source is a man in his thirties or forties with type 1 diabetes.

The chain is built from TRBV30 and TRBJ2-1; 9 bases are a match to TRBD1. CDR1 is GTSNPN, CDR2 SVGIG, per germline (reference sequence). The CDR3 consists of 15 residues. V dropped 1 base and J dropped 15; count of bases not matched to a gene: 16. The CDR3 region is CAWSATRQGGAFGFF. CDR3 nucleotide sequence: TGTGCCTGGAGTGCCACTCGACAGGGGGGTGCGTTTGGGTTCTTC. The full variable domain, rest sourced from reference TRBV30 and TRBJ2-1, is SQTIHQWPATLVQPVGSPLSLECTVEGTSNPNLYWYRQAAGRGLQLLFYSVGIGQISSEVPQNLSASRPQDRQFILSSKKLLLSDSGFYLCAWSATRQGGAFGFFGPGTRLTVL.

This clone was seen a handful of times. This chain uses TRBV29-1 with TRBJ2-3, with D perhaps TRBD1 (5 bases). This CDR3 region has 12 residues. Germline CDR1 SQVTM, CDR2 ANQGSEA. The germline V and J ends were trimmed by 4 bases and 6 bases, with 11 bases remaining between them. Here the CDR3 DNA reads TGCAGCGTTGGACAGTTGGCGGATACGCAGTATTTT. Its translation is CSVGQLADTQYF.

This clone showed up just a few times. This sequence joins TRBV28 and TRBJ2-4; D unresolved. The CDR3 length is 13 residues. In germline, CDR1 is MDHEN, CDR2 SYDVKM. The V end was cut by 2 bases, the J end by 6 bases, with 8 bases between. CDR3 sequence reads: CASSLGAPNIQYF. CDR3 bases: TGTGCCAGCAGTTTAGGCGCTCCAAACATTCAGTACTTC.

This clone was seen more than once but under ten times. V and J are TRBV5-1 and TRBJ2-5, with D possibly TRBD1 on 6 matching bases. The V gene lost 2 bases and the J gene lost 3 bases, with 11 bases spanning the gap. Germline V gene lookup returns CDR1 SGHRS and CDR2 YFSETQ. The length of the CDR3 is 14 residues. In DNA form, the CDR3 reads TGCGCCAGCAGCTTCGGACAGTTAGAAGAGACCCAGTACTTC. Its translation is CASSFGQLEETQYF.

The sample holds a few counts of this clone. The chain carries TRBV20-1 and TRBJ2-7; D unclear. V was trimmed by 0 bases and J by 12 bases, leaving 12 bases between them. The germline V gene encodes CDR1 DFQATT and CDR2 SNEGSKA (reference sequence). CDR3 length equals 11 residues. The CDR3 DNA sequence: TGCAGTGCTAGAGATCAAACGGTCCTGTACTTC. Encoded protein: CSARDQTVLYF.

The rearrangement uses TRBV29-1 and TRBJ1-1; 9 positions match TRBD1. Germline values: CDR1 SQVTM, CDR2 ANQGSEA. This CDR3 has 13 residues. V was clipped by 3 bases and J by 4 bases; unmatched bases: 3. The chain's CDR3 is CSVDMDRGTEAFF. The CDR3 DNA reads TGCAGCGTTGACATGGACAGGGGCACTGAAGCTTTCTTT.

Concerning this clone: Other nucleotide sequences in the sample specify the same CDR3. This chain uses TRBV28 with TRBJ1-2; D is perhaps TRBD1 (6 bases). There are 13 residues in the CDR3. V was clipped by 5 bases and J by 1 base, with 8 bases between them. The germline V gene has CDR1 MDHEN and CDR2 SYDVKM. CDR3 sequence reads: CASSPQGNYGYTF. The CDR3 bases are TGTGCCAGCAGTCCACAGGGTAACTATGGCTACACCTTC.

This clone was recorded a few times. The CDR3: CARGQGGHEQYF. For the CDR3, the DNA is TGTGCCCGAGGACAGGGGGGCCACGAGCAGTACTTC. V usage is TRBV30 and J usage is TRBJ2-7; 10 bases match TRBD1. The germline CDR1 and CDR2 sequences are GTSNPN and SVGIG (reference sequence). The CDR3 runs to 12 residues. Germline trimming cut 8 bases from V and 5 bases from J; bases unmatched to any gene: 6.

This clone was detected a few times. The V and J genes are TRBV4-3 and TRBJ2-5; possibly TRBD2 for D (5 bases). Trimming cost V 0 bases and J 7 bases, with 9 bases left between them. Germline-derived CDR1 and CDR2 are LGHNA and YSLEER. This CDR3 comprises 13 residues. As DNA, the CDR3 is TGCGCCAGCAGCCAAGACGGACGGGGGACCCAGTACTTC. Translating it yields CASSQDGRGTQYF.

The chain uses TRBV7-2 and TRBJ2-1; 8 nucleotides match TRBD1. This CDR3 contains 16 residues. J gave up 5 bases and V 5 bases, and 11 bases lay outside the gene matches. The germline V gene encodes CDR1 SGHTA and CDR2 FQGNSA. The CDR3 DNA sequence: TGTGCCAGCAGCCCAGGGGGCCGGGGGCGAGACAATGAGCAGTTCTTC. Translated: CASSPGGRGRDNEQFF.

This clone came up a few times. The chain has TRBV9 and TRBJ2-1; a weak D match, TRBD2 (6 bases). Trimming left V 7 bases short and J 8 bases short, with 10 bases between. The CDR3 sequence is 11 residues long. Germline CDR1 reads SGDLS; CDR2 reads YYNGEE. Here the CDR3 reads CASSREYEQFF. The CDR3 coding sequence is TGTGCCAGCTCTCGGGAGTATGAGCAGTTCTTC.

This clone was observed a handful of times. The genes are TRBV29-1 and TRBJ2-7, with D perhaps matching TRBD2 (5 bases). Trimming removed 5 bases at V and 2 bases at J, with 25 bases between. This CDR3 region has 17 residues. The germline V gene has CDR1 SQVTM and CDR2 ANQGSEA. The CDR3 loop is CSVIFGLTLRAPYEQYF. In DNA form, the CDR3 reads TGCAGCGTTATCTTTGGACTTACCCTCCGAGCGCCCTACGAGCAGTACTTC.

V gene TRBV7-2 combines with J gene TRBJ2-3, with D possibly TRBD1 on 6 matching bases. The CDR3 runs to 15 residues. The V end was cut by 7 bases, the J end by 0 bases, with 14 bases between. The germline V gene has CDR1 SGHTA and CDR2 FQGNSA. CDR3 coding DNA: TGTGCCAGCAACACCGCGACAGGTAGCACAGATACGCAGTATTTT. Its translation is CASNTATGSTDTQYF.

This clone was recorded a few times. Other DNA sequences in this specimen translate into the identical CDR3. The chain links TRBV5-4 to TRBJ2-3; D gene uncertain. This CDR3 has 12 amino acids. The germline V gene has CDR1 SGHNT and CDR2 YYREEE (reference sequence). The V end lost 0 bases, the J end lost 2 bases, and 1 base lay between the germline ends. The CDR3 sequence is CASSLDTDTQYF. The CDR3 DNA is TGTGCCAGCAGCTTGGACACAGATACGCAGTATTTT. Using reference TRBV5-4 and TRBJ2-3 for the parts outside the CDR3, the full variable domain is ETGVTQSPTHLIKTRGQQVTLRCSSQSGHNTVSWYQQALGQGPQFIFQYYREEENGRGNFPPRFSGLQFPNYSSELNVNALELDDSALYLCASSLDTDTQYFGPGTRLTVL.

V and J are TRBV10-3 and TRBJ1-1, with TRBD1 matching 10 bases. The junction had 5 bases not matched to a gene; V was cut back by 6 bases and J by 7 bases. Per the germline V gene, CDR1 is ENHRY and CDR2 is SYGVKD. The CDR3 consists of 13 residues. The chain's CDR3 is CAISRQGAREAFF. The CDR3 region has the DNA TGTGCCATCAGCAGACAGGGGGCACGTGAAGCTTTCTTT.

This clone appeared a few times. The same CDR3 can be traced to other DNA sequences in this sample. The chain combines TRBV29-1 with TRBJ2-3; D is perhaps TRBD2 (5 bases). CDR3 size: 11 residues. With 6 bases removed from V and 4 bases from J, the gap between germline ends came to 8 bases. Germline V gene sequence: CDR1 SQVTM, CDR2 ANQGSEA. Here the CDR3 DNA reads TGCAGCGTAATGAGGGCAGATACGCAGTATTTT. This codes for CSVMRADTQYF.

The table lists this clone with a few counts. The chain couples TRBV19 to TRBJ2-7; D perhaps matches TRBD1 (6 bases). Germline V gives CDR1 LNHDA, CDR2 SQIVND (reference sequence). V dropped 5 bases and J dropped 4 bases, with 15 bases sitting between them. The CDR3 is made up of 14 amino acids. The CDR3 sequence is CASSFRDKRYEQYF. DNA of the CDR3: TGTGCCAGTAGTTTTCGGGACAAGCGATACGAGCAGTACTTC.

The chain links TRBV2 to TRBJ2-1; D remains ambiguous. The V end was cut by 5 bases, the J end by 4 bases, with 12 bases between. This CDR3 has 14 amino acids. Germline assignment: CDR1 SNHLY and CDR2 FYNNEI. The CDR3 reads CASSLTTKYNEQFF. CDR3 DNA sequence: TGTGCCAGCAGTCTAACTACTAAGTACAATGAGCAGTTCTTC.

The genes are TRBV21-1 and TRBJ2-1; the table calls TRBD2, which could not be checked here. TRBV21-1 constitutes a pseudogene. The CDR3 length is 16 residues. CDR3 residues: CASSKEGGLAYNEQFF. The CDR3 coding sequence is TGTGCCAGCAGCAAAGAAGGCGGGCTCGCTTACAATGAGCAGTTCTTC.